This entry lists 10 T cell receptor beta chains sequenced from one sample in a study of pediatric ulcerative colitis. Generated by immunoSEQ multiplex PCR, the TCRdb table keeps only in-frame clones and is missing some. The sample lists tens of thousands of clones, 80% to 90% occurring once. Sequenced sample: blood. The receptors derive from a boy younger than 18 who was a control in a study of pediatric ulcerative colitis.

The chain has TRBV18 and TRBJ1-2; D is possibly TRBD1 (5 bases). Trimming pared 0 bases from V and 3 bases from J, leaving 11 bases between. The germline gives CDR1 KGHSH, CDR2 LQKENI. The CDR3 runs 15 residues. CDR3 protein: CASSPPSGSDYGYTF. Written as DNA, the CDR3 is TGTGCCAGCTCACCACCGTCAGGGAGTGACTATGGCTACACCTTC.

The gene calls are TRBV11-2 and TRBJ2-7; 8 bases line up with TRBD2. The CDR3 spans 17 residues. CDR1 and CDR2 (germline): SGHAT, FQNNGV. Trimming took 0 bases from V and 3 from J; bases not matched to a gene: 10. The CDR3 loop reads CASSLDRGTRLRYEQYF. Here the CDR3 DNA reads TGTGCCAGCAGCTTAGATCGGGGGACTAGGCTCCGCTACGAGCAGTACTTC.

CDR3 amino acids: CASSLSAEGVKLFF. For the CDR3, the DNA is TGTGCCAGCAGCCTGAGTGCTGAGGGGGTAAAACTGTTTTTT. The chain links TRBV7-2 to TRBJ1-4; a possible D gene is TRBD1 (6 bases). The CDR3 has 14 amino acids. Trimming removed 5 bases from V and 10 bases from J, with 17 bases in between. CDR1 is SGHTA and CDR2 is FQGNSA in the germline V gene.

J is TRBJ2-7 and V is TRBV9; D unclear. This CDR3 comprises 15 residues. Deletions cut 0 bases from V and 3 bases from J, with 13 bases between. The V gene's germline CDR1 is SGDLS and CDR2 YYNGEE. The CDR3: CASSVDSVGGYEQYF. Written as DNA, the CDR3 is TGTGCCAGCAGCGTAGACAGCGTAGGTGGCTACGAGCAGTACTTC.

This chain uses TRBV6-1 with TRBJ1-1; perhaps TRBD1 as D (5 bases). The V and J ends lost 6 bases and 0 bases respectively, with 11 bases between them. Germline V gene lookup returns CDR1 MNHNS and CDR2 SASEGT. The CDR3 totals 14 residues. CDR3 nucleotide sequence: TGTGCCAGCAGAACAACGGGGGTGAACACTGAAGCTTTCTTT. Translated: CASRTTGVNTEAFF.

Only one count was recorded for this clone. The rearrangement links TRBV2 to TRBJ2-7; 8 positions match TRBD2. The CDR3 spans 14 residues. Germline values: CDR1 SNHLY, CDR2 FYNNEI. The V and J ends lost 3 bases and 1 base, in that order; junction bases with no gene match: 2. The CDR3 DNA reads TGTGCCAGCAGTGACCCGGGAGGGTCCTACGAGCAGTACTTC. This gives the protein CASSDPGGSYEQYF. Supplemented by reference TRBV2 and TRBJ2-7, the full variable domain reads EPEVTQTPSHQVTQMGQEVILRCVPISNHLYFYWYRQILGQKVEFLVSFYNNEISEKSEIFDDQFSVERPDGSNFTLKIRSTKLEDSAMYFCASSDPGGSYEQYFGPGTRLTVT.

The gene calls are TRBV6-6 and TRBJ1-5; 8 nucleotides align to TRBD1. With V trimmed by 5 bases and J by 6 bases, 6 bases remained unmatched. This CDR3 is 14 amino acids long. Germline values: CDR1 MNHNY, CDR2 SVGAGI (reference sequence). CDR3 in amino acids: CASSGRTGTQPQHF. Written as DNA, the CDR3 is TGTGCCAGCAGTGGTCGGACAGGGACTCAGCCCCAGCATTTT.

This clone turned up a few times. Here the CDR3 DNA reads TGCAGCGCCAGGCCCAGGGGGCCGGACACTGAAGCTTTCTTT. As protein: CSARPRGPDTEAFF. The chain uses TRBV29-1 and TRBJ1-1; 8 nucleotides line up with TRBD1. V trimming: 7 bases; J trimming: 3 bases; junction bases outside the gene matches: 10. Germline V lookup: CDR1 SQVTM, CDR2 ANQGSEA. The CDR3 runs 14 residues.

The chain employs TRBV19 and TRBJ2-5, with 9 bases fitting TRBD1. J gave up 1 base and V 6 bases, and 3 bases lay outside the gene matches. CDR1 is LNHDA, CDR2 SQIVND, per germline (reference sequence). This CDR3 has 14 residues. The CDR3 reads CASSADRGQETQYF. DNA of the CDR3: TGTGCCAGTAGCGCGGACAGGGGCCAAGAGACCCAGTACTTC.

This chain joins TRBV5-4 and TRBJ1-5, with 7 bases fitting TRBD1. Germline CDR1 SGHNT, CDR2 YYREEE (reference sequence). V was clipped by 2 bases and J by 0 bases; unmatched bases: 8. This CDR3 has 17 residues. CDR3 coding DNA: TGTGCCAGCAGCTTCGGTGGCAGGGGGAATAGCAATCAGCCCCAGCATTTT. Protein product: CASSFGGRGNSNQPQHF.